The present T cell receptor (beta chain) was sequenced within a study of T cell clones after liver transplantation. In the study overall: As an antigen-independent comparator, third-party-reactive TCRbeta sequences came from pre-transplant mixed lymphocyte reactions. Tolerance: complete withdrawal held at least one year, liver enzymes staying within twice normal.

As for this clone: What it binds is unknown.

Some clones are missing from TCRdb's copy, which holds only in-frame ones; the method was immunoSEQ multiplex PCR. The sample holds approximately 100,000 clones, around four fifths seen once. The CDR3 consists of 15 residues. Germline CDR1 SGHVS, CDR2 FQNEAQ. Between the trimmed V and J ends, which lost 11 bases and 0 bases, there was a span of 17 bases. General study results and limits: Donor-reactive sequences fell more than third party-reactive ones, suggesting partial deletion. Migration into the graft, not deletion, may explain lost graft donor-reactive T cells.

The rearrangement uses TRBV7-8 and TRBJ2-1; D is unclear. The sample here was CD4+ T cells from blood, taken around 44 months after liver transplant. The sequence was collected from a human patient who received a liver transplant. Some T cells may be the graft donor's. The CDR3 protein is CAGSNARSSYNEQFF. CDR3 nucleotides: TGTGCCGGCTCAAACGCTAGGAGCTCCTACAATGAGCAGTTCTTC.